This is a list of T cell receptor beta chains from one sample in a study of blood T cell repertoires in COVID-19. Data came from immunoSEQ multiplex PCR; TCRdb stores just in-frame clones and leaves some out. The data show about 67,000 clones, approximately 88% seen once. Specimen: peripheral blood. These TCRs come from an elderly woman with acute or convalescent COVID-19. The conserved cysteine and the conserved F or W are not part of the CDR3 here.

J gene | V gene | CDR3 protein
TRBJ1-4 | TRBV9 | ASSGRGTGEKLF
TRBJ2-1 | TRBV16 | ASSLGGGEQF
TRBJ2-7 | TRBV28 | ASSLSGRASYEQY
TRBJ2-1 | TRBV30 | AWSAPGLGHYNEQF
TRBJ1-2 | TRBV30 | AWGGWDTGYT
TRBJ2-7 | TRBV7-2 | ASSEQGAPYEQY
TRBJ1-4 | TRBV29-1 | SVRGGTANEKLF
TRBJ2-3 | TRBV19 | ASSLAGISDTQY
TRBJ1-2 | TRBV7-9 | ASSLVRGSSTT
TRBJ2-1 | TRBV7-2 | ASSRTSGRTYNEQF
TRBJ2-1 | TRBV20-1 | SASDLGLAGGVDEQF
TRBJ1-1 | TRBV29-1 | SVDDGGPGAF
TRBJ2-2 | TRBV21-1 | ASIPTDRENGNTGELF
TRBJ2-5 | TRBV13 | ASSLGGSGETQY
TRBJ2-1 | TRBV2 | ASTRGGYNEQF
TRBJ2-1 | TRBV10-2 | ASSESLSGILNEQF
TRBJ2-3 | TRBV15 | ATSRDLGVAGGGSTDTQY
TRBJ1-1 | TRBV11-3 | ASSTRGTEAF
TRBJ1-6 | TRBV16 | ASSLLPGTENSPLH
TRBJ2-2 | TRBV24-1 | ATRGTGSTGELF
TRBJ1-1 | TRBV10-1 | ASSENMNTEAF
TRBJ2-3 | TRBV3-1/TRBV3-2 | ASSPSALWPSQY
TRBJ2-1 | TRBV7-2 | ASSSVLAGGDNEQF
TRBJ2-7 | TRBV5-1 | ASSSSGGRTYEQY
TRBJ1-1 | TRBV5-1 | ASSPSGTGLNTEAF
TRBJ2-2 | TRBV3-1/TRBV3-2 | ASSQAPTFANTGELF
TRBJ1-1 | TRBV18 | ASSQNGQGAGNTEAF
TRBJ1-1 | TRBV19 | ASSISAGWTEAF
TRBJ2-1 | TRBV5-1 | ASSLRTGQGTFDEQF
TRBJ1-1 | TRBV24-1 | ATSAAGRDTEAF
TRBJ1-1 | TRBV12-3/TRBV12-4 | ASSLDTTEAF
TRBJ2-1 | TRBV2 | ASSQQGLADNEQF
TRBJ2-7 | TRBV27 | ASSLSPSGHYEQY
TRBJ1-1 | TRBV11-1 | ASSLVRGNTEAF
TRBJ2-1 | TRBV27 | ASSLGTGFDEQF
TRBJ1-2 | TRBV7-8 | ASSPRAMSRESYGYT
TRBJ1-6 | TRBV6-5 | ASRPGQGVSPLH
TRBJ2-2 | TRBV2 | ASSETAAGELF
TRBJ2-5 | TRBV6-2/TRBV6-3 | ASSYPSSSFGTQY
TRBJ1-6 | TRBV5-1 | ASSLGMTGTRNSPLH
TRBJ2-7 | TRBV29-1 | SVETGNYEQY
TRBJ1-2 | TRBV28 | ASSSYGQGRYT
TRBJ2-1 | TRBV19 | ASSSLAGSSYNEQF
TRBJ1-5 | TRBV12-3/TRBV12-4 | ASSLARDQPQH
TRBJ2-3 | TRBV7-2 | ASSRGGSTDTQY
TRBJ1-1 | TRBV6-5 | ASSHVAAGRPEAF
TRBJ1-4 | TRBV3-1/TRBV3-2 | ASSHNRGEKLF
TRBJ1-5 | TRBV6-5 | ASSYRQESNQPQH
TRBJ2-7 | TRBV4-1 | ASSLAPLSYEQY
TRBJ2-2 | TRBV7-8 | ASSKHRLAGNTGELF
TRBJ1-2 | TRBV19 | ASSRDRSNGYT
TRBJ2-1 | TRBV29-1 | SAKTGSNEQF
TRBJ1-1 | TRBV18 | ASSPYGGHTEAF
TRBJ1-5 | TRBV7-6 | ASSLAAQGSNQPQH
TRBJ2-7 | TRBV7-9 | ASSYGTGASYEQY
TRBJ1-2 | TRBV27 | ASSSGTPYGYT
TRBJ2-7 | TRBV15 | ATSTGQGGRSYEQY
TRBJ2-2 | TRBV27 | ASRWGLGYNGELF
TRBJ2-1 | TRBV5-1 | ASSPGLAGPYNEQF
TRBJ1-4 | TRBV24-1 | ATSDPDRKLF